This T cell receptor beta chain was sequenced in a study of shared clonotypes between healthy human individuals. This clone was detected many times. Repertoires were generated with immunoSEQ multiplex PCR, while TCRdb's copy carries only in-frame clones and drops some. The sample shows 450,000 to 600,000 clones, about four fifths of them seen only once. Trimming removed 5 bases from V and 3 bases from J; junction bases left unmatched: 8. CDR3 length: 17 amino acids. In germline, CDR1 is SGHTA, CDR2 FQGTGA. The chain combines TRBV7-3 with TRBJ2-2; 11 nucleotides agree with TRBD2. Specimen: PBMCs. This TCR was recovered from a woman aged 40 to 50 in good health. Some clones in this sample may be carry-over from other donors' samples. The CDR3 loop is CASSRIAGGPYTGELFF. The CDR3 DNA follows: TGTGCCAGCAGCCGAATAGCGGGAGGGCCATACACCGGGGAGCTGTTTTTT.